Listed below are T cell receptor beta chains from one sample, sequenced in a study of blood T cell repertoires in COVID-19. Assay used: immunoSEQ multiplex PCR; TCRdb lists only in-frame clones, some missing. The sample has roughly 300,000 clones, approximately 84% seen once. The sequencing sample was made of PBMCs or T cells enriched from blood (not recorded which). These receptor sequences come from a woman younger than 35 who had recovered from COVID-19. Both conserved end residues are part of each CDR3. D genes are given only for firm matches. Rows give clone size only sometimes, using once, few, many, or a class for an expanded clone.

clone_size j_call v_call d_call cdr3_length cdr3_aa cdr3_nt
NA TRBJ1-2 TRBV6-5 TRBD1 15 CASSYLDRGPSGYTF TGTGCCAGCAGTTACTTGGACAGGGGGCCCTCTGGCTACACCTTC
few TRBJ1-1 TRBV7-9 NA 15 CASSYGRGVNTEAFF TGTGCCAGCAGCTACGGCAGGGGCGTGAACACTGAAGCTTTCTTT
NA TRBJ2-2 TRBV7-9 TRBD2 16 CASSSPGGRVFGELFF TGTGCCAGCAGCTCCCCGGGCGGGAGGGTCTTCGGGGAGCTGTTTTTT
NA TRBJ2-1 TRBV28 NA 21 CASSSTYDRARSSGFYNEQFF TGTGCCAGCAGTTCGACCTATGACAGGGCAAGGAGTAGCGGTTTCTACAATGAGCAGTTCTTC
NA TRBJ2-6 TRBV12-5 NA 20 CASGLVRVEDRGSGANVLTF TGTGCTAGTGGTTTGGTAAGGGTAGAGGACAGAGGGTCTGGGGCCAACGTCCTGACTTTC
NA TRBJ1-1 TRBV30 NA 13 CAWEIGGATEAFF TGTGCCTGGGAGATAGGAGGGGCCACTGAAGCTTTCTTT
NA TRBJ1-2 TRBV3-1/TRBV3-2 NA 11 CASSQERTPTF TGTGCCAGCAGCCAAGAAAGGACACCTACTTTC
NA TRBJ1-1 TRBV5-4 TRBD1 15 CASSHRDRGTSEAFF TGTGCCAGCAGCCATCGCGACAGGGGGACTTCTGAAGCTTTCTTT
NA TRBJ2-7 TRBV7-9 NA 13 CASSLDMSYEQYF TGTGCCAGCAGCTTAGATATGTCCTACGAGCAGTACTTC
NA TRBJ2-7 TRBV29-1 NA 14 CSGGYSILSYEQYF TGCAGCGGGGGTTACAGTATTCTCTCCTACGAGCAGTACTTC
NA TRBJ1-5 TRBV12-3/TRBV12-4 TRBD1 13 CASSSLQGQPQHF TGTGCCAGCAGTTCGTTACAGGGGCAGCCCCAGCATTTT
NA TRBJ1-1 TRBV5-1 NA 13 CASSLADSTEAFF TGCGCCAGCAGCTTGGCCGACAGCACTGAAGCTTTCTTT